The rows below give T cell receptor beta chains drawn from one sample of a study of blood T cell repertoires in COVID-19. Assay used: immunoSEQ multiplex PCR; TCRdb lists only in-frame clones, some missing. The sample shows 130,000 or so clones, 75% to 90% of them seen only once. Source material: peripheral blood. The receptor source for this set is a man in his forties or fifties with active or convalescent COVID-19. Each CDR3 is given with its conserved first and last residue. The order of the fields is clone size, CDR3 length, J gene, V gene, D gene, CDR3 protein, CDR3 DNA. D genes are given only for firm matches. Size is stated for part of the rows, as once, few or many counts, or as a class when the clone is expanded.

clone size: NA
CDR3 length: 18
J gene: TRBJ2-1
V gene: TRBV15
D gene: TRBD1
CDR3 protein: CATSRVRDRAILGNEQFF
CDR3 DNA: TGTGCCACCAGCAGAGTACGGGACAGGGCAATTTTGGGGAATGAGCAGTTCTTC

clone size: NA
CDR3 length: 17
J gene: TRBJ1-4
V gene: TRBV11-2
D gene: TRBD1
CDR3 protein: CASSSTGVWATNEKLFF
CDR3 DNA: TGTGCCAGCAGCTCGACAGGGGTTTGGGCAACTAATGAAAAACTGTTTTTT

clone size: NA
CDR3 length: 14
J gene: TRBJ1-4
V gene: TRBV19
D gene: NA
CDR3 protein: CASSHRASNEKLFF
CDR3 DNA: TGTGCCAGTAGCCACAGGGCCTCTAATGAAAAACTGTTTTTT

clone size: NA
CDR3 length: 16
J gene: TRBJ1-6
V gene: TRBV6-5
D gene: TRBD1
CDR3 protein: CASSSNAGTGIHRVHF
CDR3 DNA: TGTGCCAGCAGTTCGAATGCCGGGACAGGGATTCACCGGGTCCACTTT

clone size: NA
CDR3 length: 18
J gene: TRBJ2-1
V gene: TRBV19
D gene: TRBD1
CDR3 protein: CASSIFRGDRGTYNEQFF
CDR3 DNA: TGTGCCAGTAGTATTTTTCGGGGGGACAGGGGGACATACAATGAGCAGTTCTTC

clone size: NA
CDR3 length: 15
J gene: TRBJ2-7
V gene: TRBV19
D gene: TRBD2
CDR3 protein: CASSIGTSGTYEQYF
CDR3 DNA: TGTGCCAGTAGTATAGGGACTAGCGGAACCTACGAGCAGTACTTC

clone size: NA
CDR3 length: 16
J gene: TRBJ1-5
V gene: TRBV30
D gene: NA
CDR3 protein: CAWSVGKGARNQPQHF
CDR3 DNA: TGTGCCTGGAGTGTAGGGAAAGGGGCACGCAATCAGCCCCAGCATTTT

clone size: NA
CDR3 length: 16
J gene: TRBJ1-5
V gene: TRBV30
D gene: TRBD1
CDR3 protein: CAWSISGQGGDQPQHF
CDR3 DNA: TGTGCCTGGAGTATCTCGGGACAGGGGGGAGATCAGCCCCAGCATTTT

clone size: NA
CDR3 length: 14
J gene: TRBJ1-2
V gene: TRBV3-1/TRBV3-2
D gene: NA
CDR3 protein: CASSQDRANYGYTF
CDR3 DNA: TGTGCCAGCAGCCAAGATAGAGCTAACTATGGCTACACCTTC

clone size: NA
CDR3 length: 15
J gene: TRBJ2-7
V gene: TRBV5-1
D gene: TRBD1
CDR3 protein: CASSLGGQGRYEQYF
CDR3 DNA: TGCGCCAGCAGCTTGGGGGGACAGGGTCGCTACGAGCAGTACTTC

clone size: NA
CDR3 length: 14
J gene: TRBJ1-4
V gene: TRBV11-3
D gene: TRBD1
CDR3 protein: CASSLTGGLEKLFF
CDR3 DNA: TGTGCCAGCAGCTTGACAGGGGGTCTCGAAAAACTGTTTTTT

clone size: once
CDR3 length: 15
J gene: TRBJ1-5
V gene: TRBV19
D gene: NA
CDR3 protein: CASSIAGGSNQPQHF
CDR3 DNA: TGTGCCAGTAGTATAGCCGGGGGAAGCAATCAGCCCCAGCATTTT

clone size: NA
CDR3 length: 13
J gene: TRBJ1-2
V gene: TRBV6-5
D gene: NA
CDR3 protein: CASSPTDNYGYTF
CDR3 DNA: TGTGCCAGCAGTCCGACAGATAACTATGGCTACACCTTC

clone size: NA
CDR3 length: 13
J gene: TRBJ1-6
V gene: TRBV12-3/TRBV12-4
D gene: NA
CDR3 protein: CASSSTGNSPLHF
CDR3 DNA: TGTGCCAGCAGCTCGACTGGGAATTCACCCCTCCACTTT

clone size: NA
CDR3 length: 15
J gene: TRBJ2-5
V gene: TRBV7-6
D gene: NA
CDR3 protein: CASSPGQLFGRTQYF
CDR3 DNA: TGTGCCAGCAGCCCCGGACAACTCTTCGGGAGGACCCAGTACTTC

clone size: NA
CDR3 length: 15
J gene: TRBJ2-5
V gene: TRBV6-1
D gene: NA
CDR3 protein: CASSDISGGGETQYF
CDR3 DNA: TGTGCCAGCAGTGATATTTCGGGGGGCGGGGAGACCCAGTACTTC

clone size: NA
CDR3 length: 15
J gene: TRBJ2-7
V gene: TRBV19
D gene: TRBD1
CDR3 protein: CASSIRDRASYEQYF
CDR3 DNA: TGTGCCAGTAGTATCCGGGACAGGGCTTCCTACGAGCAGTACTTC

clone size: NA
CDR3 length: 15
J gene: TRBJ2-3
V gene: TRBV5-1
D gene: TRBD2
CDR3 protein: CASSLTSGSTDTQYF
CDR3 DNA: TGCGCCAGCAGCTTGACTAGCGGAAGCACAGATACGCAGTATTTT

clone size: NA
CDR3 length: 15
J gene: TRBJ2-2
V gene: TRBV5-1
D gene: NA
CDR3 protein: CASSIHWRDTGELFF
CDR3 DNA: TGCGCCAGCAGCATACACTGGAGGGACACCGGGGAGCTGTTTTTT

clone size: NA
CDR3 length: 13
J gene: TRBJ2-5
V gene: TRBV29-1
D gene: NA
CDR3 protein: CSARATSSETQYF
CDR3 DNA: TGCAGCGCCCGAGCCACCTCCTCGGAGACCCAGTACTTC

clone size: NA
CDR3 length: 17
J gene: TRBJ2-1
V gene: TRBV11-2
D gene: TRBD2
CDR3 protein: CASSLAFRGRAYNEQFF
CDR3 DNA: TGTGCCAGCAGCTTAGCTTTTCGCGGGAGGGCCTACAATGAGCAGTTCTTC

clone size: NA
CDR3 length: 15
J gene: TRBJ1-2
V gene: TRBV5-1
D gene: TRBD1
CDR3 protein: CASSFDSGTDYGYTF
CDR3 DNA: TGCGCCAGCAGCTTTGACTCCGGGACAGACTATGGCTACACCTTC

clone size: NA
CDR3 length: 15
J gene: TRBJ2-7
V gene: TRBV4-3
D gene: NA
CDR3 protein: CASSEGGDSANEQYF
CDR3 DNA: TGCGCCAGCAGCGAAGGTGGTGATAGCGCTAACGAGCAGTACTTC

clone size: NA
CDR3 length: 15
J gene: TRBJ2-3
V gene: TRBV3-1/TRBV3-2
D gene: TRBD2
CDR3 protein: CASSGPGTTTDTQYF
CDR3 DNA: TGTGCCAGCAGCGGACCCGGGACTACCACAGATACGCAGTATTTT

clone size: once
CDR3 length: 15
J gene: TRBJ1-6
V gene: TRBV28
D gene: NA
CDR3 protein: CASSFWPRVNSPLHF
CDR3 DNA: TGTGCCAGCAGTTTCTGGCCCCGTGTCAATTCACCCCTCCACTTT

clone size: NA
CDR3 length: 12
J gene: TRBJ1-2
V gene: TRBV29-1
D gene: NA
CDR3 protein: CSVEQGWGGYTF
CDR3 DNA: TGCAGCGTTGAGCAGGGGTGGGGTGGCTACACCTTC

clone size: NA
CDR3 length: 15
J gene: TRBJ2-2
V gene: TRBV7-2
D gene: TRBD2
CDR3 protein: CASSSGTSGGGELFF
CDR3 DNA: TGTGCCAGCAGCTCCGGGACTAGCGGAGGCGGGGAGCTGTTTTTT

clone size: few
CDR3 length: 11
J gene: TRBJ2-7
V gene: TRBV6-6
D gene: NA
CDR3 protein: CASRREYEQYF
CDR3 DNA: TGTGCCAGCCGGAGGGAGTACGAGCAGTACTTC

clone size: NA
CDR3 length: 13
J gene: TRBJ1-4
V gene: TRBV11-2
D gene: NA
CDR3 protein: CASSLVSKRELFF
CDR3 DNA: TGTGCCAGCAGCTTAGTTTCTAAGCGGGAACTGTTTTTT

clone size: once
CDR3 length: 13
J gene: TRBJ2-5
V gene: TRBV12-5
D gene: NA
CDR3 protein: CASVPPTRETQYF
CDR3 DNA: TGTGCTAGTGTCCCCCCCACGAGAGAGACCCAGTACTTC

clone size: NA
CDR3 length: 16
J gene: TRBJ2-5
V gene: TRBV18
D gene: TRBD1
CDR3 protein: CASSPWARDSQETQYF
CDR3 DNA: TGTGCCAGCTCACCATGGGCAAGGGACAGCCAAGAGACCCAGTACTTC

clone size: NA
CDR3 length: 14
J gene: TRBJ2-4
V gene: TRBV5-5
D gene: TRBD1
CDR3 protein: CASSATGGQNIQYF
CDR3 DNA: TGTGCCAGCAGCGCCACAGGGGGTCAAAACATTCAGTACTTC

clone size: NA
CDR3 length: 17
J gene: TRBJ1-3
V gene: TRBV27
D gene: TRBD1
CDR3 protein: CASSSLREGAGGNTIYF
CDR3 DNA: TGTGCCAGCAGTTCTCTCCGGGAGGGGGCGGGCGGAAACACCATATATTTT

clone size: NA
CDR3 length: 14
J gene: TRBJ2-1
V gene: TRBV3-1/TRBV3-2
D gene: TRBD1
CDR3 protein: CASSPMDRGNEQFF
CDR3 DNA: TGTGCCAGCAGCCCAATGGACAGGGGAAATGAGCAGTTCTTC

clone size: NA
CDR3 length: 15
J gene: TRBJ1-6
V gene: TRBV27
D gene: TRBD1
CDR3 protein: CASSLGGTVNSPLHF
CDR3 DNA: TGTGCCAGCAGTTTAGGGGGGACAGTCAATTCACCCCTCCACTTT

clone size: NA
CDR3 length: 15
J gene: TRBJ1-1
V gene: TRBV6-1
D gene: TRBD1
CDR3 protein: CASSEDRGRRAEAFF
CDR3 DNA: TGTGCCAGCAGTGAAGACAGGGGGCGACGAGCTGAAGCTTTCTTT

clone size: few
CDR3 length: 15
J gene: TRBJ1-5
V gene: TRBV11-2
D gene: TRBD1
CDR3 protein: CASSRTGGVNQPQHF
CDR3 DNA: TGTGCCAGCAGCCGTACAGGGGGGGTCAATCAGCCCCAGCATTTT

clone size: NA
CDR3 length: 16
J gene: TRBJ1-2
V gene: TRBV5-1
D gene: TRBD1
CDR3 protein: CASSPGQGALIYGYTF
CDR3 DNA: TGCGCCAGCAGCCCGGGACAGGGGGCTTTAATCTATGGCTACACCTTC

clone size: NA
CDR3 length: 16
J gene: TRBJ2-1
V gene: TRBV5-3
D gene: TRBD1
CDR3 protein: CARSGQGIPGANEQFF
CDR3 DNA: TGTGCCAGAAGCGGACAGGGGATCCCCGGGGCCAATGAGCAGTTCTTC

clone size: once
CDR3 length: 14
J gene: TRBJ2-7
V gene: TRBV11-2
D gene: TRBD1
CDR3 protein: CASSLTGSSYEQYF
CDR3 DNA: TGTGCCAGCAGCCTGACAGGGAGCTCCTACGAGCAGTACTTC

clone size: NA
CDR3 length: 15
J gene: TRBJ2-7
V gene: TRBV11-2
D gene: TRBD1
CDR3 protein: CASSLVAQGAGEQYF
CDR3 DNA: TGTGCCAGCAGCTTAGTCGCTCAGGGGGCAGGGGAGCAGTACTTC

clone size: NA
CDR3 length: 14
J gene: TRBJ2-7
V gene: TRBV2
D gene: TRBD2
CDR3 protein: CASSPTSGSIEQYF
CDR3 DNA: TGTGCCAGCAGTCCGACTAGCGGGAGTATCGAGCAGTACTTC

clone size: NA
CDR3 length: 15
J gene: TRBJ2-5
V gene: TRBV10-3
D gene: TRBD1
CDR3 protein: CAISGDRGLEETQYF
CDR3 DNA: TGTGCCATCAGTGGGGACAGGGGGCTTGAGGAGACCCAGTACTTC

clone size: NA
CDR3 length: 14
J gene: TRBJ1-1
V gene: TRBV29-1
D gene: NA
CDR3 protein: CSVEPGIKNTEAFF
CDR3 DNA: TGCAGCGTTGAACCAGGGATCAAGAACACTGAAGCTTTCTTT

clone size: NA
CDR3 length: 15
J gene: TRBJ1-1
V gene: TRBV21-1
D gene: NA
CDR3 protein: CASSKAGQENPEAFF
CDR3 DNA: TGTGCCAGCAGCAAAGCGGGACAGGAGAATCCTGAAGCTTTCTTT

clone size: once
CDR3 length: 15
J gene: TRBJ2-2
V gene: TRBV30
D gene: NA
CDR3 protein: CAWTNGDSYTGELFF
CDR3 DNA: TGTGCCTGGACTAACGGGGATTCGTACACCGGGGAGCTGTTTTTT

clone size: NA
CDR3 length: 13
J gene: TRBJ2-7
V gene: TRBV10-3
D gene: TRBD2
CDR3 protein: CAISLAGGYEQYF
CDR3 DNA: TGTGCCATCAGTCTAGCGGGAGGCTACGAGCAGTACTTC

clone size: NA
CDR3 length: 15
J gene: TRBJ2-1
V gene: TRBV4-3
D gene: TRBD1
CDR3 protein: CASSQGQGPRGEQFF
CDR3 DNA: TGCGCCAGCAGCCAAGGACAGGGGCCGAGGGGAGAGCAGTTCTTC

clone size: NA
CDR3 length: 14
J gene: TRBJ2-3
V gene: TRBV3-1/TRBV3-2
D gene: NA
CDR3 protein: CASRHGESTDTQYF
CDR3 DNA: TGTGCCAGCAGACACGGGGAGAGCACAGATACGCAGTATTTT

clone size: NA
CDR3 length: 14
J gene: TRBJ2-7
V gene: TRBV7-2
D gene: NA
CDR3 protein: CASSLLGSSYEQYF
CDR3 DNA: TGTGCCAGCAGCTTACTAGGATCGTCCTACGAGCAGTACTTC

clone size: NA
CDR3 length: 18
J gene: TRBJ1-2
V gene: TRBV14
D gene: TRBD1
CDR3 protein: CASSQTGTGVPPNYGYTF
CDR3 DNA: TGTGCCAGCAGCCAGACCGGGACAGGGGTCCCCCCGAACTATGGGTACACCTTC